This entry lists 21 T cell receptor beta chains sequenced from one sample in a study of OX40 agonist ivuxolimab in advanced cancers. Assay used: immunoSEQ multiplex PCR; TCRdb lists only in-frame clones, some missing. Among some 70,000 clones listed, 70% to 90% were seen once. Sequenced material: CD4+ or CD8+ T cells sorted from blood, taken in a trial of the OX40 agonist ivuxolimab. The receptors here all came from an adult with an advanced solid tumor such as melanoma, head and neck, liver or kidney cancer.

This rearrangement joins TRBV19 to TRBJ1-6; D call uncertain. Germline CDR1 LNHDA, CDR2 SQIVND (reference sequence). The CDR3 length is 14 residues. Trimming removed 3 bases from V and 6 bases from J, with 9 bases in between. The CDR3 loop is CASSIGQLNSPLHF. CDR3 bases: TGTGCCAGTAGTATCGGTCAGCTTAATTCACCCCTCCACTTT.

This clone was counted only a few times. CDR3 coding DNA: TGCGCCAGCAGCCCACTGGCCCCAATGAACACTGAAGCTTTCTTT. Residues: CASSPLAPMNTEAFF. The chain couples TRBV5-1 to TRBJ1-1; D not resolved. Trimming cost V 4 bases and J 0 bases, with 13 bases left between them. The CDR3 runs 15 residues. CDR1 is SGHRS, CDR2 YFSETQ, per germline. The whole variable domain, remainder taken from reference TRBV5-1 and TRBJ1-1, is KAGVTQTPRYLIKTRGQQVTLSCSPISGHRSVSWYQQTPGQGLQFLFEYFSETQRNKGNFPGRFSGRQFSNSRSEMNVSTLELGDSALYLCASSPLAPMNTEAFFGQGTRLTVV.

CDR3 in amino acids: CASSSITHRGGNQETQYF. The CDR3 bases are TGTGCCAGCAGCTCGATCACTCATAGAGGGGGGAACCAAGAGACCCAGTACTTC. This chain joins TRBV9 and TRBJ2-5, with D tentatively TRBD1 or TRBD2 (6 bases each). CDR3 size: 18 residues. Between the trimmed V and J ends, which lost 4 bases and 0 bases, there was a span of 22 bases. Germline loops: CDR1 SGDLS, CDR2 YYNGEE.

The rearrangement uses TRBV5-1 and TRBJ2-2, with D perhaps matching TRBD1 or TRBD2 (5 bases each). This CDR3 region has 14 residues. V was trimmed by 3 bases and J by 6 bases, leaving 12 bases between them. Germline CDR1 SGHRS, CDR2 YFSETQ. In nucleotides, the CDR3 is TGCGCCAGCAGCTGGGGCAGGGAGTCCGGGGAGCTGTTTTTT. Translated, it gives CASSWGRESGELFF.

The genes are TRBV6-5 and TRBJ2-3; D not certain. The germline CDR1 and CDR2 sequences are MNHEY and SVGAGI. Trimming removed 0 bases at V and 0 bases at J, with 7 bases between. The CDR3 sequence is 15 residues long. CDR3 DNA: TGTGCCAGCAGTTACTCGTGGTCTAGCACAGATACGCAGTATTTT. It is translated as CASSYSWSSTDTQYF.

Concerning this clone itself: Compared with germline, one end of the junction differs, possibly owing to a read error. The V and J genes are TRBV6-4 and TRBJ1-1; 8 positions match TRBD1. The germline V gene has CDR1 MRHNA and CDR2 SNTAGT. The CDR3 loop spans 13 amino acids. The CDR3 reads CASSDPDRGAITF. The CDR3 coding sequence is TGTGCCAGCAGTGACCCCGACAGGGGCGCGATCACTTTT.

This clone was seen only once. The chain is built from TRBV7-6 and TRBJ1-5; TRBD1 agrees at 7 bases. This CDR3 has 17 amino acids. Germline V lookup: CDR1 SGHVS, CDR2 FNYEAQ. After removal of 2 bases from V and 6 bases from J, the junction contained 13 bases not matched to a gene. CDR3 coding DNA: TGTGCCAGCAGCTTATATGGAGGGACAGTCCCAACTCAGCCCCAGCATTTT. Amino acid sequence: CASSLYGGTVPTQPQHF. Looking up the rest from reference TRBV7-6 and TRBJ1-5 gives the full variable domain: GAGVSQSPRYKVTKRGQDVALRCDPISGHVSLYWYRQALGQGPEFLTYFNYEAQQDKSGLPNDRFSAERPEGSISTLTIQRTEQRDSAMYRCASSLYGGTVPTQPQHFGDGTRLSIL.

V gene TRBV4-1 combines with J gene TRBJ1-5, with 9 positions matching TRBD1. In germline, CDR1 is MGHRA, CDR2 YSYEKL. The CDR3 has 16 residues. With V trimmed by 3 bases and J by 2 bases, 5 bases remained unmatched. The CDR3: CASSHGDRAGNQPQHF. The CDR3 bases are TGCGCCAGCAGCCACGGGGACAGGGCGGGCAATCAGCCCCAGCATTTT.

A remark on this clone: This same CDR3 is encoded by further DNA sequences in the sample. The chain joins TRBV30 to TRBJ1-2; D is ambiguous. This CDR3 has 10 residues. V was shortened by 3 bases and J by 7 bases, with 6 bases between the two germline ends. Germline V CDR1 and CDR2: GTSNPN, SVGIG (reference sequence). The CDR3 sequence: CAWRKGGYTF. As DNA, the CDR3 is TGTGCCTGGAGGAAGGGTGGCTACACCTTC.

This chain connects TRBV5-6 to TRBJ2-6, with a tentative D call TRBD1 (6 bases). The CDR3 spans 17 residues. V was trimmed by 1 base and J by 1 base, leaving 12 bases between them. Germline V gene data show CDR1 as SGHDT and CDR2 as YYEEEE. CDR3 nucleotide sequence: TGTGCCAGCAGCTTGACTTCCCAGGGGTCTGGGGCCAACGTCCTGACTTTC. It yields the protein CASSLTSQGSGANVLTF.

The rearrangement uses TRBV28 and TRBJ1-2; D is uncertain. Germline CDR1 reads MDHEN; CDR2 reads SYDVKM. Trimming removed 4 bases at V and 8 bases at J, with 11 bases between. There are 12 residues in the CDR3. The CDR3 coding sequence is TGTGCCAGCAGTTCCCCTCGGGGAGGCTACACCTTC. Translating gives CASSSPRGGYTF.

The rearrangement joins TRBV28 to TRBJ1-4, with D uncertain. V gave up 6 bases and J gave up 8 bases, with 7 bases separating them. CDR1 is MDHEN and CDR2 is SYDVKM in the germline V gene. This CDR3 has 11 residues. The CDR3 nucleotides read TGTGCCAGCAGAGTACAGGAAAAACTGTTTTTT. Translating gives CASRVQEKLFF.

CDR3 protein: CASSNRRQVAGELFF. The CDR3 nucleotides are TGTGCCAGTAGCAACCGACGACAGGTAGCCGGGGAGCTGTTTTTT. The chain uses TRBV19 and TRBJ2-2, with D possibly being TRBD1 (6 bases). Looked up from germline, CDR1 is LNHDA and CDR2 is SQIVND (reference sequence). V shed 6 bases and J shed 6 bases, with 17 bases lying between them. The CDR3 has 15 amino acids.

V is TRBV29-1 and J is TRBJ2-2; 10 nucleotides agree with TRBD1. The germline gives CDR1 SQVTM, CDR2 ANQGSEA. V dropped 6 bases and J dropped 1; count of bases not matched to a gene: 8. This CDR3 has 16 residues. The CDR3 sequence: CSVPSGTGVNTGELFF. The CDR3 DNA reads as TGCAGCGTACCCTCCGGGACAGGGGTGAACACCGGGGAGCTGTTTTTT.

The chain joins TRBV11-3 to TRBJ1-4; D possibly corresponds to TRBD1 (5 bases). The V end lost 0 bases, the J end lost 3 bases, and 8 bases lay between the germline ends. The CDR3 length is 15 residues. CDR1 and CDR2 from the germline V gene are SGHNT and YENEEA. CDR3 protein: CASSLERQPNEKLFF. CDR3 nucleotides: TGTGCCAGCAGCTTAGAACGACAGCCTAATGAAAAACTGTTTTTT. Filled out from reference TRBV11-3 and TRBJ1-4, the complete variable domain reads EAGVVQSPRYKIIEKKQPVAFWCNPISGHNTLYWYLQNLGQGPELLIRYENEEAVDDSQLPKDRFSAERLKGVDSTLKIQPAELGDSAVYLCASSLERQPNEKLFFGSGTQLSVL.

The chain recombines TRBV4-2 with TRBJ1-6, with TRBD1 identical over 8 bases. Germline CDR1 LGHNA, CDR2 YNFKEQ. CDR3 length: 15 amino acids. The V segment lost 1 base and the J segment 9 bases; nucleotides outside the gene matches: 5. The CDR3 bases are TGTGCCAGCAGCCAAGGACAGGGGAGGAGTTCACCCCTCCACTTT. Its protein product is CASSQGQGRSSPLHF.

The chain joins TRBV7-9 to TRBJ1-6; D unclear. Trimming stripped 1 base from V and 10 bases from J, with 8 bases between. The length of the CDR3 is 13 residues. CDR1 and CDR2 from the germline V gene are SEHNR and FQNEAQ (reference sequence). Written as DNA, the CDR3 is TGTGCCAGCAGCTTAGGGTCCGCCTCACCCCTCCACTTT. Translating it yields CASSLGSASPLHF.

This sequence joins TRBV7-2 and TRBJ1-6; possible D gene TRBD1, 5 bases. The CDR3 is 14 residues long. The V gene's germline CDR1 is SGHTA and CDR2 FQGNSA. V was trimmed by 1 base and J by 10 bases, leaving 11 bases between them. For the CDR3, the DNA is TGTGCCAGCAGCTTAGGTCAGGGTGGGTCACCCCTCCACTTT. Translation gives CASSLGQGGSPLHF.

The chain carries TRBV27 and TRBJ1-1; D is unclear. This CDR3 is built from 14 residues. Germline CDR1 reads MNHEY; CDR2 reads SMNVEV (reference sequence). With 2 bases removed from V and 5 bases from J, the gap between germline ends came to 12 bases. CDR3 nucleotide sequence: TGTGCCAGCAGTTTAAAGGGATTAGGTACTGAAGCTTTCTTT. Its translation is CASSLKGLGTEAFF.

The V call is TRBV7-8, the J call TRBJ1-5; tentatively, D is TRBD1 (6 bases). The V and J ends lost 1 base and 5 bases respectively, with 9 bases between them. The CDR3 consists of 14 residues. Germline lookup yields CDR1 SGHVS and CDR2 FQNEAQ. The CDR3 loop is CASSLGRGDQPQHF. CDR3 nucleotide sequence: TGTGCCAGCAGCTTAGGCAGGGGAGATCAGCCCCAGCATTTT.

V gene TRBV5-8 combines with J gene TRBJ1-6; D unclear. CDR1 SGHTS and CDR2 YDEGEE come from the germline V gene. The CDR3 runs to 17 residues. The ends were cut back, 5 bases at V and 9 bases at J, with 24 bases in the middle. CDR3 residues: CASRLRQDFRGGSPLHF. DNA of the CDR3: TGTGCCAGCAGGCTCCGACAAGATTTTAGAGGTGGTTCACCCCTCCACTTT.